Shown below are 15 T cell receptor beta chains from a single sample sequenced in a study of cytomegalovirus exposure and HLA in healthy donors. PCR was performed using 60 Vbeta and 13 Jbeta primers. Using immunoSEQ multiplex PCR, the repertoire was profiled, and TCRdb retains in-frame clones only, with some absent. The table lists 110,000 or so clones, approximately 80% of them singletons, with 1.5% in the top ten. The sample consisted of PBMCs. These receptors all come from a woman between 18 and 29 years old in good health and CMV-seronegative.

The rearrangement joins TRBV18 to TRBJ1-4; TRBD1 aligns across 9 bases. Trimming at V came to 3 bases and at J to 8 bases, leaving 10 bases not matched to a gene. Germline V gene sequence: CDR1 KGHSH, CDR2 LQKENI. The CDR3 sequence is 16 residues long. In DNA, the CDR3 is TGTGCCAGCTCACCGAGGACAGGGGTTATAGAGGAAAAACTGTTTTTT. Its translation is CASSPRTGVIEEKLFF.

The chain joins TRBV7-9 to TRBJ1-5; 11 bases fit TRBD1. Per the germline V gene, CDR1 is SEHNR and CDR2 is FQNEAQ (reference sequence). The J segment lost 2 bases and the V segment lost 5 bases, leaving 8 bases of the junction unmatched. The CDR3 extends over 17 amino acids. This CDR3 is CASSVGQGARGNQPQHF. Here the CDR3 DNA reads TGTGCCAGCAGCGTCGGACAGGGGGCGCGGGGCAATCAGCCCCAGCATTTT.

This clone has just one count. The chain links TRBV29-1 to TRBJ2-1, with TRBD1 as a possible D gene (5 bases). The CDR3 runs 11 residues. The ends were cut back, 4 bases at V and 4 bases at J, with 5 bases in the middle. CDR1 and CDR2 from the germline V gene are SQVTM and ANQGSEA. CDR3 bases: TGCAGCGTTGGACAGTACAATGAGCAGTTCTTC. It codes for CSVGQYNEQFF.

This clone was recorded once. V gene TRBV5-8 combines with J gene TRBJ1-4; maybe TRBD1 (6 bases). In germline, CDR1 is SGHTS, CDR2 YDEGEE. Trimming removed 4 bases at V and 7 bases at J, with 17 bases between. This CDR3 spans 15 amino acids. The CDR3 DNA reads TGTGCCAGCAGCCCGACCGCCTTACAGGGTGAAAAACTGTTTTTT. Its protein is CASSPTALQGEKLFF.

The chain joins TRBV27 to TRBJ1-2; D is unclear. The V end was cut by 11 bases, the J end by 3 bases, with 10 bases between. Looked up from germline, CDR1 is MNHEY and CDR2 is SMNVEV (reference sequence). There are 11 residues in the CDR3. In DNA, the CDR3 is TGTGCCGCCGGGAGCTACTATGGCTACACCTTC. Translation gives CAAGSYYGYTF.

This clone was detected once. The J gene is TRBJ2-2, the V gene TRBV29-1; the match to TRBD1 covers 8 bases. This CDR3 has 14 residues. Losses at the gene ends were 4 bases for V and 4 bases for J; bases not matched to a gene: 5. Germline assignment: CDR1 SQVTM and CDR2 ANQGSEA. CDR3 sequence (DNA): TGCAGCGTTGGGGGACAGGTATCCACCGGGGAGCTGTTTTTT. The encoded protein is CSVGGQVSTGELFF.

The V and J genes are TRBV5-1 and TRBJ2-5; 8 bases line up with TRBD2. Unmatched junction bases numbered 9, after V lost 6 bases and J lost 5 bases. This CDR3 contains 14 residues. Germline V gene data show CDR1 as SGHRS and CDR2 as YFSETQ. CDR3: CASMGGLERETQYF. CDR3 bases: TGCGCCAGCATGGGGGGACTAGAGAGGGAGACCCAGTACTTC.

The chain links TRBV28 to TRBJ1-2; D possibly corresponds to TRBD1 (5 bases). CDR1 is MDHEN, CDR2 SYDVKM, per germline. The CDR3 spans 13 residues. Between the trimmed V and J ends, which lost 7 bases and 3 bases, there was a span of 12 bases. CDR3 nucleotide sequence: TGTGCCAGCACCCTGGGACTCTACTATGGCTACACCTTC. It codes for CASTLGLYYGYTF.

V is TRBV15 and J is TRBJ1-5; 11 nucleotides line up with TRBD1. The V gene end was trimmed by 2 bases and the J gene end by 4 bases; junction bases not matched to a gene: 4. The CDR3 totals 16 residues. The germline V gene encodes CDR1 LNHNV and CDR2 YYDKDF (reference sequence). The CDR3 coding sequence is TGTGCCACCAGCAGATCCGGGACAGGGGGAAATCAGCCCCAGCATTTT. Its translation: CATSRSGTGGNQPQHF.

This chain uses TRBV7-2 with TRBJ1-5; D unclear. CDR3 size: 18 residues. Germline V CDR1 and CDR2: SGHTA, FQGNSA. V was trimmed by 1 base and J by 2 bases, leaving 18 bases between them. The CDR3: CASSLVSWGARGNQPQHF. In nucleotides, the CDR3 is TGTGCCAGCAGCTTAGTTAGCTGGGGAGCTAGGGGCAATCAGCCCCAGCATTTT.

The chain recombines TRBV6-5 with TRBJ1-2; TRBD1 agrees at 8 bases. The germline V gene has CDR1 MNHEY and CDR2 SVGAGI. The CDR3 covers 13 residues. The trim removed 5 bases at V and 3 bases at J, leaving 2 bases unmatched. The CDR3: CASSDRGDYGYTF. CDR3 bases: TGTGCCAGCAGTGACAGGGGAGACTATGGCTACACCTTC.

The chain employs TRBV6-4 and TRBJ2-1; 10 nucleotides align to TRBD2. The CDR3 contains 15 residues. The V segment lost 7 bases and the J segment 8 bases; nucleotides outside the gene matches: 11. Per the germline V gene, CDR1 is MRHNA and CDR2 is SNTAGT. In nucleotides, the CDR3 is TGTGCCAGCAAGCTAAAAGCGGGAGGGGGGGATGAGCAGTTCTTC. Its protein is CASKLKAGGGDEQFF.

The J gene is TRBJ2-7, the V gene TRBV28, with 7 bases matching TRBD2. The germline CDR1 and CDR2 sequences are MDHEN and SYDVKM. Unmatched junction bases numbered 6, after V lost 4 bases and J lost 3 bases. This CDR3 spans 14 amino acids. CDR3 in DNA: TGTGCCAGCAGTTCCGGGACTAAGTACTACGAGCAGTACTTC. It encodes CASSSGTKYYEQYF.

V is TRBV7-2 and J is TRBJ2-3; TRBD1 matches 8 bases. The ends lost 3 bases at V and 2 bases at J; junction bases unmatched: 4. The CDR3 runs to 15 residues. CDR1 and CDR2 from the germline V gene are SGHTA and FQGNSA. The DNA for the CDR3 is TGTGCCAGCAGCTTTCGGCAGGGGGCCACAGATACGCAGTATTTT. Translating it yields CASSFRQGATDTQYF. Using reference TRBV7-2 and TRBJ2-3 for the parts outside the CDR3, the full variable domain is GAGVSQSPSNKVTEKGKDVELRCDPISGHTALYWYRQSLGQGLEFLIYFQGNSAPDKSGLPSDRFSAERTGGSVSTLTIQRTQQEDSAVYLCASSFRQGATDTQYFGPGTRLTVL.

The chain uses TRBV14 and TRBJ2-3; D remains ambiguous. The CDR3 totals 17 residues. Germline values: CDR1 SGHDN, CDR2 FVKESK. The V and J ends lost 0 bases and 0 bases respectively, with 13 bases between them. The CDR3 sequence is CASSQDNKQYSTDTQYF. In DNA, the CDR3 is TGTGCCAGCAGCCAAGATAATAAACAATACAGCACAGATACGCAGTATTTT.